These T cell receptor beta chains were read from a single sample in a study of cytomegalovirus exposure and HLA in healthy donors. Data came from immunoSEQ multiplex PCR; TCRdb stores just in-frame clones and leaves some out. The table lists approximately 140,000 clones, 70% to 85% of them singletons. Sequenced: PBMCs. These receptors were obtained from a boy aged 2-9 years in good health and CMV-seronegative. Each CDR3 is given with its conserved first and last residue. The D gene is left open where the match is weak. Size values are once, few and many counts, or a class for expanded clones, and some rows have none.

>TRBJ2-1|TRBV7-2|TRBD2|-
CASRTGTSGKNEQFF
TGTGCCAGCAGAACCGGGACTAGCGGGAAAAATGAGCAGTTCTTC
>TRBJ1-2|TRBV2|-|-
CASSPGETYGYTF
TGTGCCAGCAGTCCCGGGGAGACTTATGGCTACACCTTC
>TRBJ2-2|TRBV19|TRBD2|once
CASMAFAASGSTGELFF
TGTGCTTCCATGGCGTTTGCGGCTAGCGGGAGCACCGGGGAGCTGTTTTTT
>TRBJ1-2|TRBV6-1|-|-
CASSERGYTF
TGTGCCAGCAGCGAGAGAGGCTACACCTTC
>TRBJ2-1|TRBV4-1|-|-
CASSQDGGAGVWQFF
TGCGCCAGCAGCCAAGATGGGGGGGCGGGGGTGTGGCAGTTCTTC
>TRBJ2-1|TRBV7-9|-|-
CASSLAGQKGFF
TGTGCCAGCAGCTTAGCGGGGCAGAAAGGGTTCTTC
>TRBJ2-6|TRBV6-1|TRBD1|-
CASSEYRGGANVLTF
TGTGCCAGCAGTGAATACAGGGGCGGGGCCAACGTCCTGACTTTC
>TRBJ1-2|TRBV19|-|-
CASSPGTNYGYTF
TGTGCCAGTAGTCCCGGGACAAACTATGGCTACACCTTC
>TRBJ2-7|TRBV7-2|-|-
CAGSNRKLSSYEQYF
TGTGCCGGCAGCAATAGAAAACTAAGCTCCTACGAGCAGTACTTC
>TRBJ1-2|TRBV10-3|-|few
CAIRNRTNYGYTF
TGTGCCATCAGGAACAGGACTAACTATGGCTACACCTTC
>TRBJ2-5|TRBV2|-|-
CASQRGAQETQYF
TGTGCCTCCCAACGGGGGGCTCAAGAGACCCAGTACTTC
>TRBJ2-5|TRBV29-1|-|once
CSVETLKSGDWETQYF
TGCAGCGTTGAAACCCTGAAGAGCGGTGACTGGGAGACCCAGTACTTC
>TRBJ2-2|TRBV10-3|-|-
CAISESTRVTGPGELFF
TGTGCCATCAGTGAGTCGACCCGTGTTACAGGGCCCGGGGAGCTGTTTTTT
>TRBJ1-2|TRBV5-1|-|few
CASSVGQGSYTF
TGCGCCAGCAGCGTTGGACAAGGGAGCTACACCTTC
>TRBJ1-6|TRBV14|TRBD1|-
CASSRRQGVGSSPLHF
TGTGCCAGCAGCCGTCGTCAGGGGGTAGGGTCGTCACCCCTCCACTTT
>TRBJ1-5|TRBV5-8|TRBD1|once
CASSFTGGASNQPQHF
TGTGCCAGCAGCTTTACAGGGGGCGCGAGCAATCAGCCCCAGCATTTT
>TRBJ1-6|TRBV5-1|-|few
CASSPTPDGGDSPLHF
TGCGCCAGCAGCCCAACCCCGGACGGGGGGGATTCACCCCTCCACTTT
>TRBJ2-7|TRBV5-4|TRBD1|-
CASSLGTVSYEQYF
TGTGCCAGCAGCTTAGGGACAGTCTCCTACGAGCAGTACTTC
>TRBJ2-1|TRBV6-1|TRBD1|once
CASTWDRGPGNEQFF
TGTGCCAGCACCTGGGACAGGGGGCCGGGAAATGAGCAGTTCTTC
>TRBJ1-1|TRBV9|-|-
CASSVDPRGNTEAFF
TGTGCCAGCAGCGTAGATCCTCGGGGGAACACTGAAGCTTTCTTT
>TRBJ2-5|TRBV5-4|TRBD1|-
CASSLLDRRSQETQYF
TGTGCCAGCAGCTTGCTGGACAGGCGATCCCAAGAGACCCAGTACTTC
>TRBJ1-5|TRBV18|-|-
CASSPSGVNQPQHF
TGTGCCAGCTCACCTAGCGGGGTTAATCAGCCCCAGCATTTT
>TRBJ2-2|TRBV9|-|-
CASSVVTGGSNTGELFF
TGTGCCAGCAGCGTAGTAACGGGGGGCTCGAACACCGGGGAGCTGTTTTTT
>TRBJ1-3|TRBV29-1|-|-
CSAWGFSGNTIYF
TGCAGCGCCTGGGGCTTCTCTGGAAACACCATATATTTT
>TRBJ1-3|TRBV4-3|-|once
CASSQARTGSGNTIYF
TGCGCCAGCAGCCAAGCCCGAACAGGCTCTGGAAACACCATATATTTT
>TRBJ1-1|TRBV7-3|-|-
CASSLTSGNTEAFF
TGTGCCAGCAGCTTAACGTCGGGGAACACTGAAGCTTTCTTT
>TRBJ1-2|TRBV11-1|TRBD1|-
CASSLRGRQDGYTF
TGTGCCAGCAGCTTGAGGGGGCGCCAGGATGGCTACACCTTC
>TRBJ1-3|TRBV7-9|TRBD1|-
CASSLWDSSGNTIYF
TGTGCCAGCAGCCTTTGGGACAGCTCTGGAAACACCATATATTTT
>TRBJ1-5|TRBV6-6|-|-
CASIEGLNQPQHF
TGTGCCAGCATTGAGGGCCTCAATCAGCCCCAGCATTTT
>TRBJ2-1|TRBV5-6|TRBD2|few
CASSHGTSGETNEQFF
TGTGCCAGCAGCCACGGGACTAGCGGCGAAACCAATGAGCAGTTCTTC
>TRBJ2-1|TRBV6-1|-|-
CASSEAPITTVISSYNEQFF
TGTGCCAGCAGTGAAGCGCCTATCACGACAGTGATAAGCTCCTACAATGAGCAGTTCTTC
>TRBJ1-1|TRBV30|-|-
CAWSVLGGTEAFF
TGTGCCTGGAGTGTACTCGGGGGAACTGAAGCTTTCTTT
>TRBJ1-2|TRBV7-8|TRBD1|-
CASSPRSTGGNYGYTF
TGTGCCAGCAGCCCCCGTTCGACAGGGGGGAACTATGGCTACACCTTC
>TRBJ2-3|TRBV4-1|TRBD2|-
CASSRGLAGGADTQYF
TGCGCCAGCAGCAGGGGACTAGCGGGAGGAGCAGATACGCAGTATTTT
>TRBJ1-1|TRBV7-9|TRBD1|-
CSSSLQGTEAFF
TGTTCCAGCAGCTTACAGGGGACTGAAGCTTTCTTT
>TRBJ2-1|TRBV29-1|TRBD1|-
CSVDGPGQGADEQFF
TGCAGCGTCGATGGGCCGGGACAGGGGGCCGATGAGCAGTTCTTC
>TRBJ1-1|TRBV6-5|-|-
CASRTYRAEAFF
TGTGCCAGCAGGACCTACAGGGCTGAAGCTTTCTTT
>TRBJ2-5|TRBV4-2|TRBD2|-
CASSPRLAGDGAQYF
TGTGCCAGCAGCCCACGACTAGCGGGGGATGGGGCCCAGTACTTC
>TRBJ1-4|TRBV10-3|-|-
CAISGGLRNEKLFF
TGTGCCATCAGTGGGGGACTCCGTAATGAAAAACTGTTTTTT
>TRBJ1-5|TRBV2|TRBD1|-
CASRADRSPNQPQHF
TGTGCCAGCAGAGCGGACAGGAGCCCCAATCAGCCCCAGCATTTT
>TRBJ2-3|TRBV9|-|-
CASSVGGQWDTQYF
TGTGCCAGCAGCGTAGGCGGCCAATGGGATACGCAGTATTTT
>TRBJ1-1|TRBV15|TRBD1|once
CATSRPDRVTEAFF
TGTGCCACCAGCAGACCGGACAGGGTCACTGAAGCTTTCTTT
>TRBJ1-2|TRBV6-5|-|-
CASSYSGQNGYTF
TGTGCCAGCAGTTACTCCGGACAGAATGGCTACACCTTC
>TRBJ2-6|TRBV15|-|-
CATSRAGIVGANVLTF
TGTGCCACCAGCAGAGCCGGGATTGTTGGGGCCAACGTCCTGACTTTC
>TRBJ2-3|TRBV6-1|TRBD1|-
CASGGTGDTDTQYF
TGTGCCAGCGGGGGGACAGGAGACACAGATACGCAGTATTTT
>TRBJ1-1|TRBV2|-|-
CASTRGRATEAFF
TGTGCCAGCACCCGGGGAAGGGCGACTGAAGCTTTCTTT
>TRBJ2-1|TRBV27|TRBD2|-
CASSLLTSGSFALNNEQFF
TGTGCCAGCAGTTTATTGACTAGCGGGAGTTTCGCCCTAAACAATGAGCAGTTCTTC
>TRBJ2-2|TRBV5-1|-|-
CASSLYTGSNTGELFF
TGCGCCAGCAGCCTATACACAGGGTCGAACACCGGGGAGCTGTTTTTT
>TRBJ1-1|TRBV18|-|-
CASSPLKVQDTEAFF
TGTGCCAGCTCACCACTGAAAGTTCAGGACACTGAAGCTTTCTTT
>TRBJ1-1|TRBV10-3|-|-
CAITQGLEGNTEAFF
TGTGCCATCACTCAGGGACTTGAAGGGAACACTGAAGCTTTCTTT
>TRBJ2-7|TRBV7-9|-|-
CASSPREDYEQYF
TGTGCCAGCAGCCCTCGGGAAGACTACGAGCAGTACTTC
>TRBJ1-3|TRBV7-8|-|-
CASSLQEILSGNTIYF
TGTGCCAGCAGCTTACAGGAAATATTATCTGGAAACACCATATATTTT
>TRBJ1-5|TRBV27|-|-
CASSLQSRNSNQPQHF
TGTGCCAGCAGTTTACAATCCAGAAATAGCAATCAGCCCCAGCATTTT